This T cell receptor beta chain was recovered during a study of patients and donors after allogeneic stem cell transplantation. This clonotype was recorded only once. The CDR3 runs 15 residues. Germline trimming cut 4 bases from V and 4 bases from J; bases unmatched to any gene: 5. Germline V gives CDR1 SEHNR, CDR2 FQNEAQ (reference sequence). TCRdb re-called the RT-PCR reads through MiXCR, storing one row per CDR3 protein. The sample contains around 200,000 distinct CDR3 sequences, 35% to 45% of which appear only once. Sequencing input: blood, either unsorted or a sorted T cell fraction (not recorded which). The rearrangement uses TRBV7-9 and TRBJ2-1; TRBD1 agrees at 9 bases. This clonotype originated in a human donor who was either an allogeneic HSCT recipient or a stem cell or donor lymphocyte infusion donor (not recorded which). It is not recorded whose cells these are; they may come from a transplant donor. CDR3 region: CASSSTDRGYNEQFF. Written as DNA, the CDR3 is TGTGCCAGCAGCTCCACGGACAGGGGATACAATGAGCAGTTCTTC. Variable domain in full (rest from reference TRBV7-9 and TRBJ2-1): DTGVSQNPRHKITKRGQNVTFRCDPISEHNRLYWYRQTLGQGPEFLTYFQNEAQLEKSRLLSDRFSAERPKGSFSTLEIQRTEQGDSAMYLCASSSTDRGYNEQFFGPGTRLTVL.